This T cell receptor beta chain was sequenced in a study of T-cell memory formation after mild COVID-19. It was 5'RACE with constant-segment primers that produced the TCR alpha and TCR beta cDNA libraries, which carried sample barcodes and UMIs. TCRdb processed the 5' RACE reads anew with MiXCR; each CDR3 protein has one entry. Here the sample spans approximately 300,000 distinct CDR3 sequences, roughly 15% being singletons. This clonotype was observed a handful of times. Its antigen is unidentified. Trimming removed 4 bases at V and 7 bases at J, with 16 bases between. CDR1 is MGHRA, CDR2 YSYEKL, per germline. The CDR3 runs 14 residues. Study observations and caveats: That cross-reactive memory joined was suggested by some responding clones appearing in pre-infection memory.

Material for sequencing was PBMCs or a T cell subset sorted from them (not recorded which). The receptor was isolated from a man aged 18 to 29 who had mild COVID-19 (a few samples of this study predate the infection). Cell type and time point are not known. This chain uses TRBV4-1 with TRBJ1-2; D is perhaps TRBD1 (6 bases). The CDR3 DNA follows: TGCGCCAGCAGCCTCATCGGGGGCCGCGCTGGCTACACCTTC. Amino acid sequence: CASSLIGGRAGYTF.